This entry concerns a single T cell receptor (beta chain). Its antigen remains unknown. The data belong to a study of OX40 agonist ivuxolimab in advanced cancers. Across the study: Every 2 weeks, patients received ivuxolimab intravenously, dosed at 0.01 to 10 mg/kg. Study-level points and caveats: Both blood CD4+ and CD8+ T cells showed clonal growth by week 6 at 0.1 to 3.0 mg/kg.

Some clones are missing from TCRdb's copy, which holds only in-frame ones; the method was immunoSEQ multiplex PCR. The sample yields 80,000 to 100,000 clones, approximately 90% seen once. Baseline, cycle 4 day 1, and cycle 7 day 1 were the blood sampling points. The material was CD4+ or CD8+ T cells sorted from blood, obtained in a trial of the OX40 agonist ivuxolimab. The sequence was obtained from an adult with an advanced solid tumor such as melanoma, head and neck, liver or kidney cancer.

In DNA, the CDR3 is TGTGCCAGCAACAACCCGGGGGGGGGCGACGAGCAGTACTTC. Protein: CASNNPGGGDEQYF. The chain combines TRBV6-6 with TRBJ2-7; TRBD2 matches 8 bases. This CDR3 is 14 amino acids long. V lost 7 bases to trimming and J lost 5 bases; unmatched junction nucleotides: 10. In germline, CDR1 is MNHNY, CDR2 SVGAGI (reference sequence).